Listed here is a single TCR beta chain. The data were taken from a study of blood T cell repertoires in COVID-19. Study details: Samples taken during acute and convalescent COVID-19 were collected in the United States, Italy and Spain. The cDNA or gDNA used as material had been derived from T cells, B-cell-depleted T cells, or PBMCs.

Cohort assignment relied on participant-reported clinical history. The CDR3 sequence is 18 residues long. J gave up 0 bases and V 4 bases, and 12 bases lay outside the gene matches. Germline assignment: CDR1 LNHDA and CDR2 SQIVND (reference sequence). In the original processing: Estimated nucleated cell counts came from reference gene primer amplification. Assay used: immunoSEQ multiplex PCR; TCRdb lists only in-frame clones, some missing. V and J calls and clone size are those listed in that table; D and trimming were worked out from the DNA. This sample has roughly 260,000 clones, with 83% found just once.

The chain has TRBV19 and TRBJ2-3; 8 bases fit TRBD1. The receptor comes from a woman aged 40 to 55 who had been exposed to COVID-19. The sequenced material came from PBMCs or T cells enriched from blood (not recorded which). DNA of the CDR3: TGTGCCAGTAGTACGCAAGAAGACTGGACAGGGAGCACAGATACGCAGTATTTT. Protein: CASSTQEDWTGSTDTQYF. The full variable domain, in which reference TRBV19 and TRBJ2-3 provide the parts outside the CDR3, is DGGITQSPKYLFRKEGQNVTLSCEQNLNHDAMYWYRQDPGQGLRLIYYSQIVNDFQKGDIAEGYSVSREKKESFPLTVTSAQKNPTAFYLCASSTQEDWTGSTDTQYFGPGTRLTVL.